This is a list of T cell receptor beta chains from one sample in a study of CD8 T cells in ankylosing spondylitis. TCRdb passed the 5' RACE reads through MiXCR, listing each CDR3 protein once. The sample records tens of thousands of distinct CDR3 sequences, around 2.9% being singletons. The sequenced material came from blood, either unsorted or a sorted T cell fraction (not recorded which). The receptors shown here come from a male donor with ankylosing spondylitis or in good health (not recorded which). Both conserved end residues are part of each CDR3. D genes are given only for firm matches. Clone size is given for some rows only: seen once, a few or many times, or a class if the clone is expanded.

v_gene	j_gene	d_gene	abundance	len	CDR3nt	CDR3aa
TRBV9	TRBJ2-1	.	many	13	TGTGCCAGCAGCGCCACGAACATGAATGAGCAGTTCTTC	CASSATNMNEQFF
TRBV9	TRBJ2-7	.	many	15	TGTGCCAGCAGCGTAGGGGCGGAACACTCCTACGAGCAGTACTTC	CASSVGAEHSYEQYF
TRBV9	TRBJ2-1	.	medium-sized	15	TGTGCCAGCAGCGTAGGGGGTGGCTCCTACAATGAGCAGTTCTTC	CASSVGGGSYNEQFF
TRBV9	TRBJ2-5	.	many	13	TGTGCCAGCAGCGGGGAGTCCCATGGGACCCAGTACTTC	CASSGESHGTQYF
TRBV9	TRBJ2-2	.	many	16	TGTGCCAGCAGCGTAGGGCACGGGGGCGGCACCGGGGAGCTGTTTTTT	CASSVGHGGGTGELFF
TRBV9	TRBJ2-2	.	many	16	TGTGCCAGCAGCGTAGCGGGGAGGGGGCTCACCGGGGAGCTGTTTTTT	CASSVAGRGLTGELFF
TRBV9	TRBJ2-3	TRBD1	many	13	TGTGCCAGCAGCGTCGGACAGGGGGGAACGCAGTATTTT	CASSVGQGGTQYF
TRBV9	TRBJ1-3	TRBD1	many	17	TGTGCCAGCAGCGTAACGGGACAGGGGAGGCCTGGAAACACCATATATTTT	CASSVTGQGRPGNTIYF
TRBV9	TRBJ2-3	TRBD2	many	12	TGTGCCAGCGGGAGGGACACAGATACGCAGTATTTT	CASGRDTDTQYF
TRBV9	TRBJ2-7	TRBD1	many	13	TGTGCCAGCAGCGTCAACAGGGGAACCGAGCAGTACTTC	CASSVNRGTEQYF
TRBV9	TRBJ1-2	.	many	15	TGTGCCAGCAGCGTAGGGGCAGTCGGTTACTATGGCTACACCTTC	CASSVGAVGYYGYTF
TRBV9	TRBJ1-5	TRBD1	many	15	TGTGCCAGCAGCGTAGGACAGGGGGCGGGTCAGCCCCAGCATTTT	CASSVGQGAGQPQHF
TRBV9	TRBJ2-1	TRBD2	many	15	TGTGCCAGCAGCCCTGAGCGGGAGGCCCTCAATGAGCAGTTCTTC	CASSPEREALNEQFF
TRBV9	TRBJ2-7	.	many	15	TGTGCCAGCAGCGTAGCGGCAGGGCCGGCCTACGAGCAGTACTTC	CASSVAAGPAYEQYF
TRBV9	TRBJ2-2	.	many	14	TGTGCCAGCAGCCTCCTGGGGCGGACCGGGGAGCTGTTTTTT	CASSLLGRTGELFF
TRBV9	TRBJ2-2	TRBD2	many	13	TGTGCCAGTAGGGGGACTAGGGGCGGGGAGCTGTTTTTT	CASRGTRGGELFF
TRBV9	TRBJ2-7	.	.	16	TGTGCCAGCAGCCCTCGAGGCCCTGAACCTCCCTACGAGCAGTACTTC	CASSPRGPEPPYEQYF
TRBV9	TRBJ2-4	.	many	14	TGTGCCAGCAGCGTAGGTGGGACCAAAAACATTCAGTACTTC	CASSVGGTKNIQYF
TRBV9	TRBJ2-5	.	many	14	TGTGCCAGCAGCCCCATAGCGAACCAAGAGACCCAGTACTTC	CASSPIANQETQYF
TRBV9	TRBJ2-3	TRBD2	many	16	TGTGCCAGCAGCCCTCTTCTAGCGGGAGGCGCAGATACGCAGTATTTT	CASSPLLAGGADTQYF
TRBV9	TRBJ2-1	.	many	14	TGTGCCAGCAGCGCGGGGGATTCCTACAATGAGCAGTTCTTC	CASSAGDSYNEQFF
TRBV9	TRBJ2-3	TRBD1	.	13	TGTGCCAGCAGCGTAGGAGAGGGGGCCACGCAGTATTTT	CASSVGEGATQYF
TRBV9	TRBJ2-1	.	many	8	TGTGCCAGCAGCCCCTACCGCTTC	CASSPYRF
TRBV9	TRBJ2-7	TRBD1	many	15	TGTGCCAGCAGCGGTAACAGGGGTCCCCCCTACGAGCAGTACTTC	CASSGNRGPPYEQYF
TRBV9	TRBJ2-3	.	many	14	TGTGCCAGCAGCCTACAGGAGTCCGCAGATACGCAGTATTTT	CASSLQESADTQYF
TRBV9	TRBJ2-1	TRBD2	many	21	TGTGCCAGCAGCGTAGCTATAGCAACTCGGGGGGTAGCGGGAGCTTTGAATGAGCAGTTCTTC	CASSVAIATRGVAGALNEQFF
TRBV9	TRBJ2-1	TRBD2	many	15	TGTGCCAGTCAACCGGGACTAGCGTCGAACAATGAGCAGTTCTTC	CASQPGLASNNEQFF
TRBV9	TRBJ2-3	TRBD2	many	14	TGTGCCAGCAGCTCAAAGGGCGGGAGTGTCACGCAGTATTTT	CASSSKGGSVTQYF
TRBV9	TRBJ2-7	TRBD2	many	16	TGTGCCAGCAGCACCCTCGGGGGACTAGCGGGAGACGAGCAGTACTTC	CASSTLGGLAGDEQYF
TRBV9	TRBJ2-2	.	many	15	TGTGCCAGCAGCGTAGCGCACGCGAACACCGGGGAGCTGTTTTTT	CASSVAHANTGELFF
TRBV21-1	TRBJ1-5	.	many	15	TGTGCCAGCAGCAAAAGAGGGTGGGGGGCGGTTCCCCAGCATTTT	CASSKRGWGAVPQHF
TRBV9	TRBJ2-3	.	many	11	TGTGCCAGCAGCTTCACAGATACGCAGTATTTT	CASSFTDTQYF
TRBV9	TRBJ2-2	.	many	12	TGTGCCAGCAGCTCGCGAACCGGGGAGCTGTTTTTT	CASSSRTGELFF
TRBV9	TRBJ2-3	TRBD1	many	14	TGTGCCAGCAGCGCGGACAGGAAGACAGATACGCAGTATTTT	CASSADRKTDTQYF
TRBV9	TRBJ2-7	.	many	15	TGTGCCAGCAGCGTAGCCCTAGACAGTTTCTACGAGCAGTACTTC	CASSVALDSFYEQYF
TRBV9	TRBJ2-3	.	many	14	TGTGCCAGCAGCGTATATAAGGAGGCAGATACGCAGTATTTT	CASSVYKEADTQYF
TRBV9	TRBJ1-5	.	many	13	TGTGCCAGCAGCGCAAAACCCCTAAAGCCCCAGCATTTT	CASSAKPLKPQHF
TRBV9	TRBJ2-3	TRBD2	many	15	TGTGCCAGCAGCCTGGGCGGGAGTGTCACAGATACGCAGTATTTT	CASSLGGSVTDTQYF
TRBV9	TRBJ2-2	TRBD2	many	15	TGTGCCAGCAGCGTAGCGGGAGGGCATCCCGGGGAGCTGTTTTTT	CASSVAGGHPGELFF
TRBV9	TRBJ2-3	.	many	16	TGTGCCAGCAGCGTAGGGAGCGGTTCCTCCCCCGATACGCAGTATTTT	CASSVGSGSSPDTQYF
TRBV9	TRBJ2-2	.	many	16	TGTGCCAGCAGCGCGGGACTCCAGCCGAACACCGGGGAGCTGTTTTTT	CASSAGLQPNTGELFF
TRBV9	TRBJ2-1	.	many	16	TGTGCCAGCAGCGTAGGTTTAGCCCCCTCCTACAATGAGCAGTTCTTC	CASSVGLAPSYNEQFF
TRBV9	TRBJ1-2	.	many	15	TGTGCCAGCAGCGTAGGAGGGGGAGCTAACTATGGCTACACCTTC	CASSVGGGANYGYTF
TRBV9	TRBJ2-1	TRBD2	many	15	TGTGCCAGCAGCGCAGGGGGAAGCGGGAGGAATGAGCAGTTCTTC	CASSAGGSGRNEQFF
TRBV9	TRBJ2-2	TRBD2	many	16	TGTGCCAGCAGCGTCACTAGCGGGAGTAGCGCCGGGGAGCTGTTTTTT	CASSVTSGSSAGELFF
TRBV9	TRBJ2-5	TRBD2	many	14	TGTGCCAGCAGCGGCGGACTAGCGGGAGAGACCCAGTACTTC	CASSGGLAGETQYF
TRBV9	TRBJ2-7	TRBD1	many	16	TGTGCCAGCAGCGTAGGGGGCAGGGGGTTCTCCTACGAGCAGTACTTC	CASSVGGRGFSYEQYF
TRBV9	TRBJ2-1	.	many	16	TGTGCCAGCAGCTCTCTTGGACTGGCCCCCTACAATGAGCAGTTCTTC	CASSSLGLAPYNEQFF
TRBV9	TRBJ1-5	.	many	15	TGTGCCAGCAGCGTAGGCAGGGGCTCCAATCAGCCCCAGCATTTT	CASSVGRGSNQPQHF
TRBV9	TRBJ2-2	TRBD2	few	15	TGTGCCAGCAGCGGGCGGACTAGCGGGGCCGTGGAGCTGTTTTTT	CASSGRTSGAVELFF
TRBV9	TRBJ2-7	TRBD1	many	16	TGTGCCAGCAGCTACCGTTCGGGACAGGGCTCCTACGAGCAGTACTTC	CASSYRSGQGSYEQYF
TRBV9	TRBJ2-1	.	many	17	TGTGCCAGCAGCGTAGCTAGCCTAGCGATCTCCTACAATGAGCAGTTCTTC	CASSVASLAISYNEQFF
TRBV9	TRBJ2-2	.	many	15	TGTGCCAGCAGCCCCCGGGGGCGGGACCCCGGGGAGCTGTTTTTT	CASSPRGRDPGELFF
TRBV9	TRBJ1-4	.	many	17	TGTGCCAGCAGTCGACAGGTCGGAGGGAGGATTAATGAAAAACTGTTTTTT	CASSRQVGGRINEKLFF
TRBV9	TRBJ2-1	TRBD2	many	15	TGTGCCAGCAGCTTGGGACTAGCGGGAGTCGATGAGCAGTTCTTC	CASSLGLAGVDEQFF
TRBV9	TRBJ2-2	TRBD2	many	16	TGTGCCAGCAGCGTAGACCCAGCGGGAGTCACCGGGGAGCTGTTTTTT	CASSVDPAGVTGELFF
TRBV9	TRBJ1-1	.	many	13	TGTGCCAGCAGCGTCCTCGGGACAACTGAAGCTTTCTTT	CASSVLGTTEAFF
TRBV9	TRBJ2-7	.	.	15	TGTGCCAGCAGCGTAGCTGGACTCGGGGCCTACGAGCAGTACTTC	CASSVAGLGAYEQYF